This T cell receptor (beta chain) was sequenced for a study of radiotherapy plus CTLA-4 blockade in lung cancer. As for the study in general: Objective responses were observed in 15% to 20% of patients, and disease control was achieved by about 30%. Study conclusions and caveats: In blood, after radiotherapy plus ipilimumab, tumor-derived TCR clones expanded. In blood, early T cell clone dynamics reportedly predicted response best, together with interferon-beta.

J was trimmed by 7 bases and V by 6 bases; bases with no gene match: 7. CDR1 is SQVTM and CDR2 is ANQGSEA in the germline V gene. The CDR3 spans 13 residues. The protocol was immunoSEQ multiplex PCR, while the TCRdb copy is restricted to in-frame clones and leaves out a portion. The profile shows about 39,000 clones, roughly 79% of them singletons. Details on this clone: Its antigen is not known.

The TCR sequence derives from a human donor with non-small cell lung cancer that progressed on radiotherapy plus ipilimumab. The specimen was peripheral blood, collected from a patient treated with radiotherapy plus ipilimumab. This sequence joins TRBV29-1 and TRBJ2-2, with 8 bases lining up with TRBD2. CDR3 region: CSVGRGLVGELFF. CDR3 coding DNA: TGCAGCGTGGGGAGGGGACTAGTCGGGGAGCTGTTTTTT.